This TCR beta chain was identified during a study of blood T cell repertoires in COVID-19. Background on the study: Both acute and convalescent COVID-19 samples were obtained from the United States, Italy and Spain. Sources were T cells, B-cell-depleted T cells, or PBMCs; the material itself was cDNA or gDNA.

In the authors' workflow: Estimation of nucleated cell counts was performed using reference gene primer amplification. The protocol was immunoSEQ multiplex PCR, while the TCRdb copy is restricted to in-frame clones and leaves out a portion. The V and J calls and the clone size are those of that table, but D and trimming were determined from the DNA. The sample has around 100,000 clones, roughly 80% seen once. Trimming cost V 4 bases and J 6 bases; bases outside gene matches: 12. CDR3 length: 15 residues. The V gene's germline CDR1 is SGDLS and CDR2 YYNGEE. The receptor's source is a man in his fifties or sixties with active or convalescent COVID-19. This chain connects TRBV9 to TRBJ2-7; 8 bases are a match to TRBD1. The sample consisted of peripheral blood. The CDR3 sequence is CASSSRGQEPVEQYF. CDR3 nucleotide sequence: TGTGCCAGCAGCTCGCGGGGACAGGAGCCAGTCGAGCAGTACTTC. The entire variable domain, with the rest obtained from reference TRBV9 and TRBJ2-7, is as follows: DSGVTQTPKHLITATGQRVTLRCSPRSGDLSVYWYQQSLDQGLQFLIQYYNGEERAKGNILERFSAQQFPDLHSELNLSSLELGDSALYFCASSSRGQEPVEQYFGPGTRLTVT.